This TCR beta chain was identified in a study of cytomegalovirus exposure and HLA in healthy donors. Overall study findings and caveats: The study had only CMV serostatus as immune exposure information.

The study ran its PCR with 60 Vbeta and 13 Jbeta primers. Clones were read by immunoSEQ multiplex PCR, and TCRdb kept only the in-frame ones, dropping some. This sample has over 100,000 clones, with about 83% found just once. About this clone itself: No antigen is known for it.

From germline, CDR1 is MGHRA and CDR2 YSYEKL. The CDR3 has 15 residues. The trim removed 0 bases at V and 4 bases at J, leaving 3 bases unmatched. This clonotype was sampled from a female donor in good health and CMV-seronegative. V and J are TRBV4-1 and TRBJ2-7, with 10 bases that match TRBD2. The source material was PBMCs. CDR3 in DNA: TGCGCCAGCAGCCAAGATAATAGCGGGGGGTACGAGCAGTACTTC. It codes for CASSQDNSGGYEQYF.